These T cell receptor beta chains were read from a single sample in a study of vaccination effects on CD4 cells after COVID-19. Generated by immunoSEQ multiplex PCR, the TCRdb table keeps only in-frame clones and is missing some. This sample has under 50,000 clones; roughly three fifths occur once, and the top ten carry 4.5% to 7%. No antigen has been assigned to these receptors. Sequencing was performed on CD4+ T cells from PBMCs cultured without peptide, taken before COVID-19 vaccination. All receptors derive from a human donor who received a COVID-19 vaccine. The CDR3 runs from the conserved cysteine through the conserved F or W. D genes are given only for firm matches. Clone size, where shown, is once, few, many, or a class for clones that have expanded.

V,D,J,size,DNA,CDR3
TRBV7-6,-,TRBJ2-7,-,TGTGCCAGCAGCTTAGTTACAGGGCTCACGTTCCCCGAGCAGTACTTC,CASSLVTGLTFPEQYF
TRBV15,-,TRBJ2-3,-,TGTGCCACCAGCGTACTTTCTAGCGTCGACACGCAGTATTTT,CATSVLSSVDTQYF
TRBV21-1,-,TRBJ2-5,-,TGTGCCAGCAGCAAAGGGGTCCATAACAGGAACACTCAAGAGACCCAGTACTTC,CASSKGVHNRNTQETQYF
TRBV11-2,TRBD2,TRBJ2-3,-,TGTGCCAGCAGGGGACGACTAGCGGGAGATACGCAGTATTTT,CASRGRLAGDTQYF
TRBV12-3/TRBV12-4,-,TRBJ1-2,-,TGTGCCAGCAGTTTATCCCCCGATGGCTACACCTTC,CASSLSPDGYTF
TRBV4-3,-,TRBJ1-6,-,TGCGCCAGCAGCCAAGATCGGGAGGGGAATTCACCCCTCCACTTT,CASSQDREGNSPLHF
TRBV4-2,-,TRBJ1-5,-,TGTGCCAGCAGCCAGTCGTCCGACAATCAGCCCCAGCATTTT,CASSQSSDNQPQHF
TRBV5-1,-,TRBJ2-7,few,TGCGCCAGCAGCTTGGGGGGGGTTCAGTACTTC,CASSLGGVQYF
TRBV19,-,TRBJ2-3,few,TGTGCCAGTAGTGCTCAGGGGGGTACGCAGTATTTT,CASSAQGGTQYF
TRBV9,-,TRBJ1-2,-,TGTGCCAGCAGCCCTGTTCCTAACTATGGCTACACCTTC,CASSPVPNYGYTF
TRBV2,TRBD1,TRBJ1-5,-,TGTGCCAGCAGCGGGACAGGGGGTCCAGGAAGCAATCAGCCCCAGCATTTT,CASSGTGGPGSNQPQHF
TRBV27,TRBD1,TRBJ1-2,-,TGTGCCAGCAGTTCGGGACAGGGGGCACACTATGGCTACACCTTC,CASSSGQGAHYGYTF
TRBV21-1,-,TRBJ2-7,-,TGTGCCAGCAGCGAAGCCGGCAGAGTCTACGAGCAGTACTTC,CASSEAGRVYEQYF
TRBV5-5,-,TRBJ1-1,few,TGTGCCAGCAGCTTGGGGGGGTTGGGGAACACTGAAGCTTTCTTT,CASSLGGLGNTEAFF
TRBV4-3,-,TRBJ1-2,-,TGCGCCAGCAGCCAAGAGCATCGAGGTTTCGGGGGCTACACCTTC,CASSQEHRGFGGYTF
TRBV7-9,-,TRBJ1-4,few,TGTGCCAGCAGCTTAACTGACCGAGAAAAACTGTTTTTT,CASSLTDREKLFF
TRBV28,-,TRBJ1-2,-,TGTGCCAGCAGTTTAGTAAAGGGGGGTTACTATGGCTACACCTTC,CASSLVKGGYYGYTF
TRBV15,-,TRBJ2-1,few,TGTGCCACCAGCAGAGATCTCTGGGACAATGAGCAGTTCTTC,CATSRDLWDNEQFF
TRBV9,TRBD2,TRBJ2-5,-,TGTGCCAGCAGCGTAGCGGGAGGAGTTTGGCAAGAGACCCAGTACTTC,CASSVAGGVWQETQYF
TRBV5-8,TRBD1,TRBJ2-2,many,TGTGCCAGCAGCCCCAGACCGGGACAGGGGAACACCGGGGAGCTGTTTTTT,CASSPRPGQGNTGELFF
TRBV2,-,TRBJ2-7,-,TGTGCCAGCACGTGGATTCCGTCTCGGGAGCAGTACTTC,CASTWIPSREQYF
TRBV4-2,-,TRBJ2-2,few,TGTGCCAGCAGCCAAGATCGATCCTCCCCGGGGGAGCTGTTTTTT,CASSQDRSSPGELFF
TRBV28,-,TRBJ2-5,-,TGTGCCAGCAGTTTCTCCCGGGAGACGGAGACCCAGTACTTC,CASSFSRETETQYF
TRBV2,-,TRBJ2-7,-,TGTGCCAGCAGTCCTGGAGGGGGTAGCGACGAGCAGTACTTC,CASSPGGGSDEQYF
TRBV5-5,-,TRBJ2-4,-,TGTGCCAGCAGCTTTCGCGGGGCCAGAGGGAAAAACATTCAGTACTTC,CASSFRGARGKNIQYF
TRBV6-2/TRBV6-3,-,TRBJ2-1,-,TGTGCCAGCAGTAGGACCCGGGGCCCGAAAGGCAATGAGCAGTTCTTC,CASSRTRGPKGNEQFF
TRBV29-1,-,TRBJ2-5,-,TGCAGCGTTGTAGTTACATCAGAGACCCAGTACTTC,CSVVVTSETQYF
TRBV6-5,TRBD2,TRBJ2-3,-,TGTGCCAGCAGTTACTCAGGTGCGGGGGGCACAGATACGCAGTATTTT,CASSYSGAGGTDTQYF
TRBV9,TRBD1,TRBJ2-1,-,TGTGCCAGCAGCGTAACGGGACAGACGATATCACTTTACAATGAGCAGTTCTTC,CASSVTGQTISLYNEQFF
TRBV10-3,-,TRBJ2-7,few,TGTGCCATCAGCTCGGACGGCTACGAGCAGTACTTC,CAISSDGYEQYF
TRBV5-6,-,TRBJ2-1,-,TGTGCCAGCAGCTTGGTGGGTTTTTCCTACAATGAGCAGTTCTTC,CASSLVGFSYNEQFF
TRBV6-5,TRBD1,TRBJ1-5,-,TGTGCCAGCAGTTACTCGGACAGGGGTCAGCCCCAGCATTTT,CASSYSDRGQPQHF
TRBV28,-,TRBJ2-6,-,TGTGCCAGCACTGACTACTCTGGGGCCAACGTCCTGACTTTC,CASTDYSGANVLTF
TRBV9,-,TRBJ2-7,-,TGTGCCAGCAGCGTAGGGGTGGGAGAGCAGTACTTC,CASSVGVGEQYF
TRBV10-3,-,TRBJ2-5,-,TGTGCCATCAGACGGGCGGCAGTCAACCAAGAGACCCAGTACTTC,CAIRRAAVNQETQYF
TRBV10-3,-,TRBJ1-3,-,TGTGCCATCAGTGAGTGGAAATCCGGGCGCCTCTCTGGAAACACCATATATTTT,CAISEWKSGRLSGNTIYF
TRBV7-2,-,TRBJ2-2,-,TGTGCCAGCAGCTTATCGGCCTTAAGAGGGGGGGCCACCGGGGAGCTGTTTTTT,CASSLSALRGGATGELFF
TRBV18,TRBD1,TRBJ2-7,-,TGTGCCAGCTCACCCAGGGACAGGGGATTCCACGAGCAGTACTTC,CASSPRDRGFHEQYF
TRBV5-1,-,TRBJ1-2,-,TGCGCCAGCAGCTTGGCGCAGGGCGGAGGCGGCTACACCTTC,CASSLAQGGGGYTF
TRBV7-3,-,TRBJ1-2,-,TGTGCCAGCAGCCTCCTACAGGGCTACGGCTACACCTTC,CASSLLQGYGYTF